The 9 T cell receptor beta chains given below trace back to one sample, sequenced in a study of tumor-infiltrating lymphocytes in oesophageal squamous cell carcinoma (dated by TCRdb to 2016 to 2017). Sequenced using an Illumina HiSeq 2000. Through fastp at Q25 and MiXCR, TCRdb rebuilt clones from the public reads, retaining in-frame beta chains. Identical CDR3 proteins give one entry, which carries the most common genes and DNA. This sample gives some 10,000 distinct CDR3 sequences in total; about three fifths of them show up just once. The top ten constitute roughly three fifths of the sample. The sample taken for sequencing was blood. Every receptor here comes from a female donor with esophageal squamous cell carcinoma.

The CDR3 sequence: CASSLTAALSYEQYF. CDR3 sequence (DNA): TGTGCCAGCAGCTTGACGGCAGCCCTCTCCTACGAGCAGTACTTC. V usage is TRBV5-4 and J usage is TRBJ2-1; D is undetermined. The end of the DNA fits TRBJ2-7 better, so the J call may be wrong. The CDR3 length is 15 residues. The germline V gene has CDR1 SGHNT and CDR2 YYREEE (reference sequence).

The chain carries TRBV7-3 and TRBJ1-4, with D hard to call. Per the germline V gene, CDR1 is SGHTA and CDR2 is FQGTGA. V was trimmed by 8 bases and J by 3 bases, leaving 16 bases between them. The CDR3 is 15 amino acids. CDR3 residues: CASGGEIGANEKLFF. CDR3 nucleotide sequence: TGTGCCAGCGGCGGGGAGATTGGAGCTAATGAAAAACTGTTTTTT.

In this sample, this clonotype turned up many times. The V gene is TRBV5-1, the J gene TRBJ2-5, with 10 bases fitting TRBD2. Germline V gives CDR1 SGHRS, CDR2 YFSETQ. Trimming at V came to 0 bases and at J to 1 base, leaving 0 bases not matched to a gene. The CDR3 loop spans 15 amino acids. CDR3 sequence: CASSLGTSGQETQYF. In DNA, the CDR3 is TGCGCCAGCAGCTTGGGGACTAGCGGCCAAGAGACCCAGTACTTC.

The chain recombines TRBV6-6 with TRBJ2-1, with unresolved D. TRBJ2-5 explains the end of the DNA better; the J call may be wrong. Germline V gene lookup returns CDR1 MNHNY and CDR2 SVGAGI (reference sequence). CDR3 length: 13 residues. The CDR3 loop reads CASSYGRKETQYF. DNA of the CDR3: TGTGCCAGCAGTTACGGGCGGAAAGAGACCCAGTACTTC.

This clonotype appeared a few times. The chain links TRBV7-2 to TRBJ2-3, with 9 bases identical to TRBD2. This CDR3 is built from 15 residues. Germline CDR1 SGHTA, CDR2 FQGNSA. After removal of 2 bases from V and 4 bases from J, the junction contained 4 bases not matched to a gene. The DNA for the CDR3 is TGTGCCAGCAGCTTACGAGCGGGGGGTTCAGATACGCAGTATTTT. Residues: CASSLRAGGSDTQYF.

The V gene is TRBV4-2, the J gene TRBJ2-1, with D possibly TRBD2 on 6 matching bases. With the DNA end fitting TRBJ2-5 better, the J assignment may be wrong. Per germline, CDR1 LGHNA and CDR2 YNFKEQ. CDR3 length: 15 residues. The CDR3 loop reads CASSQESGPWETQYF. In DNA, the CDR3 is TGTGCCAGCAGCCAAGAAAGCGGGCCCTGGGAGACCCAGTACTTC.

This clonotype was seen only once. The chain links TRBV28 to TRBJ2-7; 9 bases match TRBD1. The CDR3 runs 15 residues. CDR1 is MDHEN, CDR2 SYDVKM, per germline. J lost 4 bases, V lost 6 bases, and 10 bases had no gene match. This chain's CDR3 is CASSRPGTGRYEQYF. CDR3 DNA sequence: TGTGCCAGCAGCAGACCCGGGACAGGGAGATACGAGCAGTACTTC.

The rearrangement joins TRBV12-3 or TRBV12-4 to TRBJ2-3; D may be TRBD2 (6 bases). V was pared by 6 bases and J by 0 bases, with 7 bases between. CDR3 size: 13 residues. CDR3 bases: TGTGCCAGCAGCCTAGCGAGCACAGATACGCAGTATTTT. This codes for CASSLASTDTQYF.

This clonotype came up a few times. The chain combines TRBV11-2 with TRBJ2-5; 7 bases agree with TRBD2. Germline values: CDR1 SGHAT, CDR2 FQNNGV. V shed 5 bases and J 5 bases; nucleotides not matched to a gene: 8. The CDR3 loop spans 14 amino acids. The CDR3 nucleotides are TGTGCCAGCAGCCCCAGCGGGGTCGGTGAGACCCAGTACTTC. As protein: CASSPSGVGETQYF.